The text below deals with one TCR beta chain. No antigen is known for it. This CDR3 contains 17 residues. Germline assignment: CDR1 SEHNR and CDR2 FQNEAQ (reference sequence). V was pared by 5 bases and J by 2 bases, with 11 bases of the junction left unmatched. The time point denotes: newly diagnosed GD, antithyroid drugs for less than 3 months. From RNA extracted from PBMCs, the TCR library was made. It was by American Thyroid Association guidelines that Graves' disease was diagnosed. The authors drew approximately 8.1 milliliters of peripheral blood into EDTA tubes. The record originates from a study of regulatory T cells in long-lasting Graves disease. Points from the study as a whole: It was peripheral blood alone, not thyroid tissue, that was studied.

Through Arm-PCR of CDR3 regions and iRepertoire HTBI primers, TCR beta libraries were built. Via MiXCR, TCRdb re-called the multiplex PCR reads, giving one row per CDR3 protein. The sample includes a few hundred thousand distinct CDR3 sequences, around 17% seen only once; the top ten take roughly 29%. These data also formed part of another study, on T cells in Graves' hyperthyroidism and ophthalmopathy.

The rearrangement links TRBV7-9 to TRBJ2-3; 9 nucleotides agree with TRBD2. The receptor's source is a man in his forties with Graves disease. The sequencing here drew on peripheral blood mononuclear cells (PBMCs), taken at new diagnosis, from a patient treated with antithyroid drugs. The CDR3 DNA reads TGTGCCAGCAGCGGCCGGGTGAGCGGGGGGATCACAGATACGCAGTATTTT. This encodes CASSGRVSGGITDTQYF. Drawing the rest from reference TRBV7-9 and TRBJ2-3, the complete variable domain is DTGVSQNPRHKITKRGQNVTFRCDPISEHNRLYWYRQTLGQGPEFLTYFQNEAQLEKSRLLSDRFSAERPKGSFSTLEIQRTEQGDSAMYLCASSGRVSGGITDTQYFGPGTRLTVL.